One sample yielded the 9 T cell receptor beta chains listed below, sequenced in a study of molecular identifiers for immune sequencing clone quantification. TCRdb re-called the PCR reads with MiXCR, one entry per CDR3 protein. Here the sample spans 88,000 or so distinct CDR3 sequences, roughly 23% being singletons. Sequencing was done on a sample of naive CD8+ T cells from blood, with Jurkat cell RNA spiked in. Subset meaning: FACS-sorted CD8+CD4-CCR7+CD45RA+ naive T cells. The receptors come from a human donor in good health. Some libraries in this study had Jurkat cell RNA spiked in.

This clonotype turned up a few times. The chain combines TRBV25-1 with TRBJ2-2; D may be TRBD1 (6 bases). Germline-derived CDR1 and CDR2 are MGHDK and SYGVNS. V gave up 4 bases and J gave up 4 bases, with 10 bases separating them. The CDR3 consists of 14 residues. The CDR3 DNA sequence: TGTGCCAGCAGTGGGACAGCTTGCACCGGGGAGCTGTTTTTT. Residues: CASSGTACTGELFF.

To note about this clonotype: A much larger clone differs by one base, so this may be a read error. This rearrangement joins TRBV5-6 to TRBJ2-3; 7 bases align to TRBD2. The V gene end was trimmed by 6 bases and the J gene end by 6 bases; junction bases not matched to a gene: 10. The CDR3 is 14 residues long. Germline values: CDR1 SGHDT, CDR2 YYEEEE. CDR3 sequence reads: CASNGERDGDTQYF. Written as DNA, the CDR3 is TGTGCCAGCAACGGGGAGCGGGATGGGGATACGCAGTATTTT.

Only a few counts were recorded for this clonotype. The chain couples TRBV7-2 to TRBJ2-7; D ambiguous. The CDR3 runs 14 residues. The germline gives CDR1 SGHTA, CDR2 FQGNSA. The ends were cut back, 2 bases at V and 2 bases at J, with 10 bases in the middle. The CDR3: CASSLSWSAYEQYF. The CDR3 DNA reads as TGTGCCAGCAGCTTAAGTTGGTCGGCCTACGAGCAGTACTTC.

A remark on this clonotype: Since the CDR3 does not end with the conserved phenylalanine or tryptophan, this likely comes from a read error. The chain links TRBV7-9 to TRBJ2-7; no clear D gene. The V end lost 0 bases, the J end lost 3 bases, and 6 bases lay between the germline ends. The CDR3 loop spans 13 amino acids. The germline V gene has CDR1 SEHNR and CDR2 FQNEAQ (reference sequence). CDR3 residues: CASSLASSYEQYL. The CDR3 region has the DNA TGTGCCAGCAGCTTAGCGAGTAGCTACGAGCAGTACCTC.

The CDR3 bases are TGTGCCAGCAGTGAAGAAGGACAGCGGAATTTCTACGAGCAGTACTTC. This translates into CASSEEGQRNFYEQYF. The gene calls are TRBV2 and TRBJ2-7; TRBD1 might be the D (6 bases). Germline V gives CDR1 SNHLY, CDR2 FYNNEI. The V gene lost 1 base and the J gene lost 3 bases, with 16 bases spanning the gap. The CDR3 extends over 16 amino acids.

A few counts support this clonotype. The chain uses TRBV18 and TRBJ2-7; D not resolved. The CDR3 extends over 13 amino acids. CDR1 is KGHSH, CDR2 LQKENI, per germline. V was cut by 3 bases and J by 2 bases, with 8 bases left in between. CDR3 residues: CASSPGFTYEQYF. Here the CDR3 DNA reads TGTGCCAGCTCACCGGGATTCACCTACGAGCAGTACTTC.

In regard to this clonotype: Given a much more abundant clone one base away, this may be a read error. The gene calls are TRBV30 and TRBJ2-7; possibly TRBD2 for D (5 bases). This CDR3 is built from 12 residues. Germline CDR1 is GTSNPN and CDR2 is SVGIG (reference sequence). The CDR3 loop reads CAWGVFGDEQYF. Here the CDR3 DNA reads TGTGCCTGGGGTGTATTCGGGGATGAGCAGTACTTC.

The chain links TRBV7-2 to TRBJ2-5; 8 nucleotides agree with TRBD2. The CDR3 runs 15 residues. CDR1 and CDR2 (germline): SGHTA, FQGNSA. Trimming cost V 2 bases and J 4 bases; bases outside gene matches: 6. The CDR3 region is CASSLWAGGLETQYF. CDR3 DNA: TGTGCCAGCAGCTTATGGGCGGGAGGCCTAGAGACCCAGTACTTC.

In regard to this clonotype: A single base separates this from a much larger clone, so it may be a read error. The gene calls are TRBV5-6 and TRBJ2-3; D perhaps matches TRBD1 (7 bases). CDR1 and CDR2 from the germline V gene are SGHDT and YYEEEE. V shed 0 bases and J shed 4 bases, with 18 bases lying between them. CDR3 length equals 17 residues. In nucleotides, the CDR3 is TGTGCCAGCAGCTTGGCCTGGGGGACAGCTAGCGCAGATACGCAGTATTTT. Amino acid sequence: CASSLAWGTASADTQYF.